This T cell receptor beta chain was captured by sequencing in a study of blood T cells in healthy people across ages. The study, taken as a whole, reports: Researchers report that TCR beta diversity correlated strongly with naive T cell percentage.

Alongside a J-beta primer mix, a sample-barcoded 5' primer served in a second PCR lasting roughly 6 to 11 cycles. Each CDR3 protein is one row after TCRdb ran MiXCR on the 5' RACE reads. The sample includes some 1,500,000 distinct CDR3 sequences, roughly two fifths seen only once; the top ten take under 5%. This clonotype was detected a few times. Its antigen is currently unknown. CDR3 length: 14 residues. Between the trimmed V and J ends, which lost 4 bases and 0 bases, there was a span of 10 bases. The germline V gene encodes CDR1 MDHEN and CDR2 SYDVKM. The chain employs TRBV28 and TRBJ2-7, with D tentatively TRBD1 or TRBD2 (5 bases each). Sequenced material: blood. The sequence was obtained from a woman younger than 35 in good health. In DNA form, the CDR3 reads TGTGCCAGCAGTTCGGGACCTGCCTCCTACGAGCAGTACTTC. Translation gives CASSSGPASYEQYF. Complete variable domain (other parts from reference TRBV28 and TRBJ2-7): DVKVTQSSRYLVKRTGEKVFLECVQDMDHENMFWYRQDPGLGLRLIYFSYDVKMKEKGDIPEGYSVSREKKERFSLILESASTNQTSMYLCASSSGPASYEQYFGPGTRLTVT.